A single sample gave rise to the 28 T cell receptor beta chains below, sequenced in a study of T cell responses to AZD1222 COVID-19 vaccine. Sequencing used immunoSEQ multiplex PCR; TCRdb keeps in-frame clones, though not all of them. The data contain over 95,000 clones, about 87% of them singletons. Sample: peripheral blood, taken on day 0 of AZD1222 vaccination. All receptors derive from an adult in good health.

V is TRBV9 and J is TRBJ1-2; D call uncertain. V lost 3 bases to trimming and J lost 7 bases, with 16 bases between them. The CDR3 runs 14 residues. Germline V gene sequence: CDR1 SGDLS, CDR2 YYNGEE. CDR3: CASSAQDLPGGYTF. The CDR3 bases are TGTGCCAGCAGCGCCCAGGACCTTCCAGGTGGCTACACCTTC. Complete variable domain (other parts from reference TRBV9 and TRBJ1-2): DSGVTQTPKHLITATGQRVTLRCSPRSGDLSVYWYQQSLDQGLQFLIQYYNGEERAKGNILERFSAQQFPDLHSELNLSSLELGDSALYFCASSAQDLPGGYTFGSGTRLTVV.

This clone was counted once. The chain uses TRBV29-1 and TRBJ2-7; D gene ambiguous. The CDR3 runs 12 residues. Trimming cost V 6 bases and J 4 bases, with 13 bases left between them. Germline loops: CDR1 SQVTM, CDR2 ANQGSEA. CDR3 DNA sequence: TGCAGCGTGGTTTTAGGCATGTACGAGCAGTACTTC. It encodes CSVVLGMYEQYF.

The gene calls are TRBV7-2 and TRBJ2-7, with TRBD1 matching 7 bases. J lost 2 bases, V lost 2 bases, and 3 bases had no gene match. The germline V gene has CDR1 SGHTA and CDR2 FQGNSA. The CDR3 sequence is 14 residues long. CDR3 DNA: TGTGCCAGCAGCTTAACCGGACAGGCCTACGAGCAGTACTTC. Amino acid sequence: CASSLTGQAYEQYF.

The genes are TRBV15 and TRBJ2-7; no reliable D call. The germline CDR1 and CDR2 sequences are LNHNV and YYDKDF (reference sequence). The V gene lost 3 bases and the J gene lost 0 bases, with 12 bases spanning the gap. The CDR3 extends over 15 amino acids. The CDR3 DNA follows: TGTGCCACCAGCAGGGTCGACAAGATCTCCTACGAGCAGTACTTC. This codes for CATSRVDKISYEQYF.

The table lists this clone with a count of one. The CDR3 DNA sequence: TGTGCCAGCAGTTTAGGTCAGGGATACGTAAACACTGAAGCTTTCTTT. This sequence encodes CASSLGQGYVNTEAFF. This sequence joins TRBV27 and TRBJ1-1, with D possibly TRBD1 on 5 matching bases. V was trimmed by 2 bases and J by 2 bases, leaving 15 bases between them. Germline CDR1 is MNHEY and CDR2 is SMNVEV (reference sequence). The CDR3 has 16 residues.

The chain joins TRBV9 to TRBJ2-7, with D possibly matching TRBD2 (6 bases). Germline V lookup: CDR1 SGDLS, CDR2 YYNGEE. V was trimmed by 0 bases and J by 3 bases, leaving 10 bases between them. CDR3 length equals 14 residues. The CDR3 spells CASSVEEGFYEQYF. The CDR3, as DNA: TGTGCCAGCAGCGTAGAGGAGGGGTTCTACGAGCAGTACTTC.

The J gene is TRBJ2-3, the V gene TRBV5-4; the D gene is possibly TRBD1 (7 bases). Trimming removed 4 bases from V and 7 bases from J, with 22 bases in between. Germline CDR1 is SGHNT and CDR2 is YYREEE (reference sequence). The CDR3 sequence is 16 residues long. The chain's CDR3 is CASSLGGGQTVNTQYF. The CDR3 DNA follows: TGTGCCAGCAGCCTTGGAGGGGGACAGACAGTAAATACGCAGTATTTT.

The rearrangement uses TRBV5-1 and TRBJ2-2; TRBD1 aligns across 9 bases. CDR3 length: 16 residues. Germline V gives CDR1 SGHRS, CDR2 YFSETQ. The V gene end was trimmed by 4 bases and the J gene end by 3 bases; junction bases not matched to a gene: 7. The DNA for the CDR3 is TGCGCCAGCAGCGAAGGACAGGGGCAGTACACCGGGGAGCTGTTTTTT. Its translation: CASSEGQGQYTGELFF.

The V gene is TRBV5-1, the J gene TRBJ2-3, with D perhaps TRBD1 (6 bases). From germline, CDR1 is SGHRS and CDR2 YFSETQ. The length of the CDR3 is 14 residues. V shed 5 bases and J shed 1 base, with 11 bases lying between them. CDR3 sequence: CASRGQGRTDTQYF. CDR3 sequence (DNA): TGCGCCAGCAGGGGGCAGGGGCGCACAGATACGCAGTATTTT.

The genes are TRBV12-1 and TRBJ2-5; the D call TRBD2 from the table was never checked on the DNA. TRBV12-1 is labeled a pseudogene. The CDR3 runs to 17 residues. The CDR3 DNA reads TGTGCCAGCAGCTTTAAGAGGGGACTAGCGGGAGTAGAGACCCAGTACTTC. Translation: CASSFKRGLAGVETQYF.

The chain recombines TRBV28 with TRBJ1-5, with a possible D match to TRBD1 (5 bases). Germline-derived CDR1 and CDR2 are MDHEN and SYDVKM. V was cut by 5 bases and J by 11 bases, with 10 bases left in between. The CDR3 length is 11 residues. This CDR3 is CASSLGGTQHF. As DNA, the CDR3 is TGTGCCAGCAGTCTCGGGGGGACCCAGCATTTT.

The chain joins TRBV7-2 to TRBJ1-1, with D uncertain. This CDR3 contains 13 residues. V was pared by 2 bases and J by 4 bases, with 8 bases between. Germline V gene data show CDR1 as SGHTA and CDR2 as FQGNSA. CDR3 in DNA: TGTGCCAGCAGCTTACAGGTGCGCACTGAAGCTTTCTTT. As protein: CASSLQVRTEAFF.

This chain links TRBV6-5 with TRBJ1-3; 7 bases agree with TRBD1. V lost 5 bases and J lost 1; bases outside the gene matches: 5. Germline V CDR1 and CDR2: MNHEY, SVGAGI. CDR3 length: 15 amino acids. The CDR3 region is CASSRQGTSGNTIYF. CDR3 coding DNA: TGTGCCAGCAGTCGACAGGGAACATCTGGAAACACCATATATTTT.

This chain uses TRBV19 with TRBJ2-5; possible D gene TRBD2, 6 bases. Per germline, CDR1 LNHDA and CDR2 SQIVND (reference sequence). V was cut by 6 bases and J by 5 bases, with 13 bases left in between. The CDR3 is 13 amino acids. CDR3 nucleotides: TGTGCCAGTAGGCGGGGTTTCGGGGAGACCCAGTACTTC. It specifies CASRRGFGETQYF.

The V and J genes are TRBV28 and TRBJ2-7, with D possibly being TRBD1 (5 bases). V gave up 0 bases and J gave up 4 bases, with 10 bases separating them. The CDR3 consists of 14 residues. Germline values: CDR1 MDHEN, CDR2 SYDVKM. The chain's CDR3 is CASSLWSQGYEQYF. CDR3 coding DNA: TGTGCCAGCAGTTTATGGTCCCAGGGTTACGAGCAGTACTTC. Looking up the rest from reference TRBV28 and TRBJ2-7 gives the full variable domain: DVKVTQSSRYLVKRTGEKVFLECVQDMDHENMFWYRQDPGLGLRLIYFSYDVKMKEKGDIPEGYSVSREKKERFSLILESASTNQTSMYLCASSLWSQGYEQYFGPGTRLTVT.

The V call is TRBV14, the J call TRBJ2-1; D call uncertain. CDR1 SGHDN and CDR2 FVKESK come from the germline V gene. Deletions cut 0 bases from V and 7 bases from J, with 10 bases between. The CDR3 consists of 14 residues. This CDR3 reads CASSQDLNANEQFF. CDR3 in DNA: TGTGCCAGCAGCCAAGATCTTAACGCGAATGAGCAGTTCTTC.

The genes are TRBV18 and TRBJ2-1, with TRBD2 matching 10 bases. Looked up from germline, CDR1 is KGHSH and CDR2 is LQKENI. J gave up 3 bases and V 2 bases, and 4 bases lay outside the gene matches. CDR3 length: 16 amino acids. CDR3 bases: TGTGCCAGCTCACCATCTAGCGGGAGAAGCTACAATGAGCAGTTCTTC. Residues: CASSPSSGRSYNEQFF.

This clone was counted once. The V call is TRBV11-1, the J call TRBJ2-1, with 8 bases fitting TRBD1. The CDR3 totals 16 residues. J gave up 0 bases and V 4 bases, and 5 bases lay outside the gene matches. From germline, CDR1 is SGHAT and CDR2 FQDESV (reference sequence). This CDR3 is CASSSGTGSSYNEQFF. The CDR3 nucleotides are TGTGCCAGCAGCTCCGGGACAGGTAGCTCCTACAATGAGCAGTTCTTC.

This chain links TRBV5-6 with TRBJ2-7; D unclear. CDR1 is SGHDT, CDR2 YYEEEE, per germline. The CDR3 is 12 amino acids. The V end was cut by 1 base, the J end by 6 bases, with 8 bases between. For the CDR3, the DNA is TGTGCCAGCAGCTTGACGGCTAGCGAGCAGTACTTC. This translates into CASSLTASEQYF.

The chain employs TRBV3-1 (or the pseudogene TRBV3-2) and TRBJ2-3, with 8 positions matching TRBD2. V was clipped by 4 bases and J by 11 bases; unmatched bases: 17. The germline CDR1 and CDR2 sequences are LGHDT and YNNKEL (reference sequence). The CDR3 is 16 amino acids. Here the CDR3 reads CASSPRPRREAHEQYF. The CDR3 nucleotides read TGTGCCAGCAGCCCCCGGCCAAGGCGGGAGGCCCATGAGCAGTATTTT.

V gene TRBV20-1 combines with J gene TRBJ2-3; D not resolved. Germline assignment: CDR1 DFQATT and CDR2 SNEGSKA (reference sequence). V shed 3 bases and J shed 6 bases, with 4 bases lying between them. This CDR3 is built from 10 residues. CDR3 protein: CSASGDTQYF. The CDR3 coding sequence is TGCAGTGCTAGTGGTGATACGCAGTATTTT.

Turning to this clone: Other nucleotide sequences in the sample specify the same CDR3. The V call is TRBV14, the J call TRBJ1-4; maybe TRBD1 (5 bases). The length of the CDR3 is 15 residues. Trimming pared 0 bases from V and 4 bases from J, leaving 9 bases between. Germline V gene data show CDR1 as SGHDN and CDR2 as FVKESK. The CDR3 here is CASSQEGRGNEKLFF. The CDR3 nucleotides read TGTGCCAGCAGCCAAGAGGGGCGGGGTAATGAAAAACTGTTTTTT.

The chain links TRBV6-5 to TRBJ1-2, with TRBD1 as a possible D gene (6 bases). The CDR3 covers 14 residues. Germline assignment: CDR1 MNHEY and CDR2 SVGAGI. Trimming took 3 bases from V and 1 from J, leaving 9 bases between them. The CDR3 region has the DNA TGTGCCAGCAGTTATAGGACAGTTAACTATGGCTACACCTTC. The encoded protein is CASSYRTVNYGYTF.

The chain carries TRBV3-1 (or the pseudogene TRBV3-2) and TRBJ2-2, with D perhaps TRBD2 (5 bases). V lost 0 bases, J lost 6 bases, and 14 bases lay in between. CDR1 and CDR2 from the germline V gene are LGHDT and YNNKEL (reference sequence). The CDR3 has 16 amino acids. In DNA form, the CDR3 reads TGTGCCAGCAGCCAAGATGTCGGTACTAGGCCCGGGGAGCTGTTTTTT. Protein sequence: CASSQDVGTRPGELFF.

This chain links TRBV24-1 with TRBJ1-1; D remains ambiguous. CDR3 length: 17 residues. In germline, CDR1 is KGHDR, CDR2 SFDVKD. V gave up 2 bases and J gave up 0 bases, with 15 bases separating them. In DNA form, the CDR3 reads TGTGCCACCAGTGATTCGAAGCTGACACAGATGAACACTGAAGCTTTCTTT. Its translation is CATSDSKLTQMNTEAFF.

The V and J genes are TRBV28 and TRBJ2-5; D unresolved. In germline, CDR1 is MDHEN, CDR2 SYDVKM. Between the trimmed V and J ends, which lost 2 bases and 8 bases, there was a span of 12 bases. The CDR3 runs 13 residues. Here the CDR3 DNA reads TGTGCCAGCAGTTTACCCGGGCCCACAACCCAGTACTTC. It translates to CASSLPGPTTQYF.

The chain uses TRBV7-8 and TRBJ2-7; TRBD2 aligns across 11 bases. CDR3 length: 14 amino acids. Per germline, CDR1 SGHVS and CDR2 FQNEAQ. V shed 5 bases and J 7 bases; nucleotides not matched to a gene: 7. In DNA form, the CDR3 reads TGTGCCAGCAGCCGAGTAGCGGGAGGGTTGGAGCAGTACTTC. Protein product: CASSRVAGGLEQYF.

This clone was recorded once. This sequence joins TRBV9 and TRBJ2-1; perhaps TRBD2 as D (5 bases). V lost 0 bases to trimming and J lost 2 bases, with 9 bases between them. The germline CDR1 and CDR2 sequences are SGDLS and YYNGEE. The CDR3 has 15 amino acids. CDR3 loop: CASSVGRGTYNEQFF. CDR3 coding DNA: TGTGCCAGCAGCGTAGGACGAGGGACCTACAATGAGCAGTTCTTC.